These 18 T cell receptor beta chains originate from one sample sequenced in a study of blood T cell repertoires in COVID-19 (dated by TCRdb to the early 2020s). The method behind the library was the immunoSEQ multiplex PCR assay. What TCRdb holds here is the immuneACCESS table cut down to in-frame rearrangements. Part of the clones is not present; checked against another copy, under half of the missing clones reflect an unresolved V gene, and the others are unexplained. The sample includes around 130,000 clones, with 80% to 85% observed a single time. Of the sample, around 8% is held by the ten largest clones. The sequenced sample consisted of peripheral blood. Receptors originate from a human donor in a cohort sampled during active COVID-19.

The rearrangement uses TRBV7-9 and TRBJ2-4; D is possibly TRBD2 (6 bases). V lost 2 bases, J lost 0 bases, and 14 bases lay in between. This CDR3 is 17 amino acids long. Germline V CDR1 and CDR2: SEHNR, FQNEAQ (reference sequence). CDR3 coding DNA: TGTGCCAGCAGCTTATTGCGGGGTGACCTAGCCAAAAACATTCAGTACTTC. Its translation is CASSLLRGDLAKNIQYF.

The chain combines TRBV9 with TRBJ2-5; TRBD2 matches 8 bases. Per germline, CDR1 SGDLS and CDR2 YYNGEE. V gave up 4 bases and J gave up 1 base; unmatched junction bases: 6. The CDR3 is 15 amino acids. The CDR3 protein is CASSSRLASQETQYF. In nucleotides, the CDR3 is TGTGCCAGCAGCTCCAGACTAGCGAGCCAAGAGACCCAGTACTTC.

This clone was counted a few times. The chain employs TRBV5-6 and TRBJ2-7, with 7 bases identical to TRBD1. Germline trimming cut 3 bases from V and 3 bases from J; bases unmatched to any gene: 6. CDR1 and CDR2 from the germline V gene are SGHDT and YYEEEE. The CDR3 loop spans 14 amino acids. This CDR3 reads CASSYPGTDYEQYF. CDR3 in DNA: TGTGCCAGCAGCTACCCCGGGACAGACTACGAGCAGTACTTC.

J is TRBJ1-1 and V is TRBV14; D is possibly TRBD1 (5 bases). V was cut by 3 bases and J by 9 bases, with 14 bases left in between. Germline lookup yields CDR1 SGHDN and CDR2 FVKESK. This CDR3 has 13 residues. Here the CDR3 reads CASSHAGGPKAFF. The CDR3 nucleotides are TGTGCCAGCAGCCATGCCGGGGGTCCCAAAGCTTTCTTT.

The chain couples TRBV5-1 to TRBJ2-4; 12 nucleotides match TRBD1. V lost 7 bases to trimming and J lost 7 bases; unmatched junction nucleotides: 9. Per germline, CDR1 SGHRS and CDR2 YFSETQ. This CDR3 has 15 amino acids. In nucleotides, the CDR3 is TGCGCCAGCTCGGACGGGACAGGGGGCTTGAACATTCAGTACTTC. This gives the protein CASSDGTGGLNIQYF.

The CDR3: CASSPGTDTGELFF. The CDR3 DNA sequence: TGTGCCAGCAGCCCCGGGACAGACACCGGGGAGCTGTTTTTT. The V and J genes are TRBV7-9 and TRBJ2-2; 7 bases are shared with TRBD1. The germline CDR1 and CDR2 sequences are SEHNR and FQNEAQ (reference sequence). The CDR3 has 14 residues. V shed 5 bases, J shed 3 bases, and the junction held 3 bases outside the gene matches.

The chain's CDR3 is CASSVTGGSYTF. In DNA form, the CDR3 reads TGTGCCAGTAGTGTGACAGGGGGGAGCTACACCTTC. The J gene is TRBJ1-2, the V gene TRBV19; 9 nucleotides agree with TRBD1. The CDR3 is made up of 12 amino acids. Trimming at V came to 5 bases and at J to 9 bases, leaving 4 bases not matched to a gene. Germline V gene data show CDR1 as LNHDA and CDR2 as SQIVND (reference sequence). The full variable domain, in which reference TRBV19 and TRBJ1-2 provide the parts outside the CDR3, is DGGITQSPKYLFRKEGQNVTLSCEQNLNHDAMYWYRQDPGQGLRLIYYSQIVNDFQKGDIAEGYSVSREKKESFPLTVTSAQKNPTAFYLCASSVTGGSYTFGSGTRLTVV.

This clone was observed once. The genes are TRBV5-6 and TRBJ2-3; D is perhaps TRBD2 (5 bases). With 1 base removed from V and 2 bases from J, the gap between germline ends came to 14 bases. Per germline, CDR1 SGHDT and CDR2 YYEEEE. The CDR3 is made up of 16 amino acids. This chain's CDR3 is CASSLPGNHDTDTQYF. The CDR3 DNA reads TGTGCCAGCAGCTTGCCGGGGAACCATGACACAGATACGCAGTATTTT.

The V and J genes are TRBV5-6 and TRBJ2-2, with TRBD1 identical over 9 bases. The CDR3 runs to 16 residues. Trimming at V came to 6 bases and at J to 6 bases, leaving 12 bases not matched to a gene. Germline V lookup: CDR1 SGHDT, CDR2 YYEEEE. CDR3 sequence reads: CASNQNRGRVPGELFF. The DNA of the CDR3 is TGTGCCAGCAACCAAAACAGGGGGCGAGTCCCCGGGGAGCTGTTTTTT.

This chain joins TRBV21-1 and TRBJ2-4; the table calls TRBD2, which could not be checked here. TRBV21-1 is a documented pseudogene. The CDR3 spans 17 residues. The CDR3 here is CASSKTSGGSAKNIQYF. The CDR3 DNA is TGTGCCAGCAGCAAAACTAGCGGGGGGTCGGCCAAAAACATTCAGTACTTC.

V and J are TRBV4-1 and TRBJ2-5, with 9 positions matching TRBD1. Losses at the gene ends were 4 bases for V and 4 bases for J; bases not matched to a gene: 4. From germline, CDR1 is MGHRA and CDR2 YSYEKL. The CDR3 spans 14 residues. The CDR3 region is CASSRPGQGETQYF. CDR3 nucleotides: TGCGCCAGCAGCCGCCCGGGACAGGGAGAGACCCAGTACTTC.

This clone was recorded only once. The V and J genes are TRBV19 and TRBJ1-1, with D possibly being TRBD1 (6 bases). The CDR3 has 14 residues. Germline-derived CDR1 and CDR2 are LNHDA and SQIVND (reference sequence). V shed 5 bases and J shed 6 bases, with 16 bases lying between them. In DNA form, the CDR3 reads TGTGCCAGTAGTGCCTCAGGGCCAGGGGCTGAAGCTTTCTTT. Translated, it gives CASSASGPGAEAFF.

The rearrangement joins TRBV27 to TRBJ2-3, with TRBD1 identical over 12 bases. CDR1 MNHEY and CDR2 SMNVEV come from the germline V gene (reference sequence). This CDR3 spans 17 amino acids. With V trimmed by 6 bases and J by 7 bases, 14 bases remained unmatched. In nucleotides, the CDR3 is TGTGCCAGCAGCCACCTACGCCCGGGACAGGGGGCCTATACGCAGTATTTT. This sequence encodes CASSHLRPGQGAYTQYF.

This chain connects TRBV6-4 to TRBJ2-5; possibly TRBD2 for D (6 bases). Trimming shortened V by 3 bases and J by 1 base, and 12 bases separated the two germline ends. The germline V gene has CDR1 MRHNA and CDR2 SNTAGT. This CDR3 region has 15 residues. The DNA for the CDR3 is TGTGCCAGCAGTGAACTGCCCGGGGGCCAAGAGACCCAGTACTTC. It is translated as CASSELPGGQETQYF.

The count of this clone is one. The genes are TRBV2 and TRBJ1-1, with 7 bases aligning to TRBD1. Germline CDR1 SNHLY, CDR2 FYNNEI. J lost 2 bases, V lost 6 bases, and 6 bases had no gene match. The CDR3 is 14 amino acids. CDR3 sequence reads: CASRVTGLNTEAFF. DNA for the CDR3: TGTGCCAGCAGGGTGACAGGGCTCAACACTGAAGCTTTCTTT.

The chain has TRBV9 and TRBJ2-7; weak D call: TRBD1 (6 bases). The germline gives CDR1 SGDLS, CDR2 YYNGEE. V dropped 3 bases and J dropped 5 bases, with 12 bases sitting between them. This CDR3 region has 13 residues. CDR3: CASSAQQGNEQYF. Here the CDR3 DNA reads TGTGCCAGCAGCGCTCAACAGGGCAACGAGCAGTACTTC.

The V call is TRBV5-4, the J call TRBJ2-7; D is undetermined. Germline V gene sequence: CDR1 SGHNT, CDR2 YYREEE (reference sequence). This CDR3 has 13 amino acids. V gave up 6 bases and J gave up 0 bases, with 10 bases separating them. CDR3 sequence: CASTYGSSYEQYF. Written as DNA, the CDR3 is TGTGCCAGCACCTACGGGTCCTCCTACGAGCAGTACTTC.

The V call is TRBV6-5, the J call TRBJ1-5, with TRBD1 matching 8 bases. CDR1 MNHEY and CDR2 SVGAGI come from the germline V gene. Trimming removed 6 bases from V and 7 bases from J; junction bases left unmatched: 8. The CDR3 runs to 14 residues. The CDR3 loop reads CASSGTGGVQPQHF. The CDR3 bases are TGTGCCAGCAGCGGTACAGGGGGAGTACAGCCCCAGCATTTT.